Following are 4 T cell receptor beta chains from one sample sequenced in a study of blood T cells in healthy people across ages. Primers used in a second PCR of roughly 6 to 12 cycles were a sample-barcoded 5' primer and a J-beta primer mix. Each CDR3 protein gets one entry after TCRdb re-called the 5' RACE reads with MiXCR. The table records more than 650,000 distinct CDR3 sequences, 20% to 25% of them present only once. The sample taken for sequencing was blood. Source of these receptors: a man aged 70-80 years in good health.

This clonotype was seen a handful of times. V and J are TRBV5-1 and TRBJ1-2; tentatively, D is TRBD1 (6 bases). CDR1 and CDR2 (germline): SGHRS, YFSETQ. The CDR3 is 15 residues long. Trimming took off 5 bases at V and 0 bases at J, with 14 bases between the two ends. The CDR3 DNA reads as TGCGCCAGCAGACCAGGACAGATGTCTAACTATGGCTACACCTTC. This sequence encodes CASRPGQMSNYGYTF.

This chain uses TRBV11-2 with TRBJ2-5, with 9 bases identical to TRBD2. Germline V gene data show CDR1 as SGHAT and CDR2 as FQNNGV. After removal of 3 bases from V and 2 bases from J, the junction contained 7 bases not matched to a gene. CDR3 size: 16 residues. CDR3 sequence (DNA): TGTGCCAGCAGCTTTTCGCGGGGGGGCCATCAAGAGACCCAGTACTTC. Translated, it gives CASSFSRGGHQETQYF.

V and J are TRBV29-1 and TRBJ1-4; 7 bases are a match to TRBD1. The CDR3 consists of 14 residues. Germline loops: CDR1 SQVTM, CDR2 ANQGSEA. V dropped 7 bases and J dropped 0; count of bases not matched to a gene: 5. CDR3 amino acids: CSGRQGATNEKLFF. CDR3 in DNA: TGCAGCGGGCGACAGGGCGCAACTAATGAAAAACTGTTTTTT.

This clonotype was counted between two and nine times. V is TRBV5-1 and J is TRBJ2-5; no clear D gene. CDR1 is SGHRS, CDR2 YFSETQ, per germline. Trimming removed 4 bases from V and 5 bases from J, with 18 bases in between. CDR3 length equals 15 residues. The CDR3 reads CASSITATLGETQYF. Here the CDR3 DNA reads TGCGCCAGCAGCATCACGGCCACGCTGGGGGAGACCCAGTACTTC.